The clone carrying this T cell receptor (beta chain) has just a few counts. cDNA synthesis used the whole RNA isolate, giving expressed TCRB sequences. Produced via immunoSEQ multiplex PCR; TCRdb's table is partial and in-frame only. Altogether hundreds of thousands of clones are present, 30% being singletons, with the ten largest covering 0.065%. Purity exceeding 95% was reached by all sorted populations. These data are taken from a study of beta chain features in type 1 diabetes. As for the study in general: No age, gender or cell yield differences were seen between patients and healthy donors.

This CDR3 is built from 19 residues. Germline-derived CDR1 and CDR2 are SGHDN and FVKESK. Trimming cost V 4 bases and J 4 bases, with 25 bases left between them. The J gene is TRBJ2-2, the V gene TRBV14; D possibly corresponds to TRBD1 (6 bases). The source material was naive CD4+ T cells from blood. This clonotype originated in a man aged 18 to 29 in good health. The CDR3, as DNA: TGTGCCAGCAGCCCGGCAGTAGAGATTTGGGACATCTCCACCGGGGAGCTGTTTTTT. Translated: CASSPAVEIWDISTGELFF.